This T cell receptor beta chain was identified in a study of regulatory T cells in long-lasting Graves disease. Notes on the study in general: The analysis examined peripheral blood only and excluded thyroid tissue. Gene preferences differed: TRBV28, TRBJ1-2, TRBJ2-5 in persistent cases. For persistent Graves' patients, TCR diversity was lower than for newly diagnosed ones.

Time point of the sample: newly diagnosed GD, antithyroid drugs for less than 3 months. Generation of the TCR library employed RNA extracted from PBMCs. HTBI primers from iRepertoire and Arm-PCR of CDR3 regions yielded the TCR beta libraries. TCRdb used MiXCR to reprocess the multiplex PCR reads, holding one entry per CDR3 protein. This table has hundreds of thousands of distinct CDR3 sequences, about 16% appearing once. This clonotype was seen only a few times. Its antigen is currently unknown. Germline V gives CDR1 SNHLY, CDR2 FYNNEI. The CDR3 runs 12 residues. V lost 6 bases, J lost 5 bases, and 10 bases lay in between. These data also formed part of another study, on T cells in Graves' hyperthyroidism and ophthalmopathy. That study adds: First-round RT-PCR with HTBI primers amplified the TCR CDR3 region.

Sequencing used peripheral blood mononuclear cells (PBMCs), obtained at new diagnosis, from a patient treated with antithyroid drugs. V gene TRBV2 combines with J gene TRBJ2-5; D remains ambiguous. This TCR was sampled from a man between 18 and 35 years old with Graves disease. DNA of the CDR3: TGTGCCAGCAGACGGGCGCTGGAGACCCAGTACTTC. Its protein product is CASRRALETQYF.